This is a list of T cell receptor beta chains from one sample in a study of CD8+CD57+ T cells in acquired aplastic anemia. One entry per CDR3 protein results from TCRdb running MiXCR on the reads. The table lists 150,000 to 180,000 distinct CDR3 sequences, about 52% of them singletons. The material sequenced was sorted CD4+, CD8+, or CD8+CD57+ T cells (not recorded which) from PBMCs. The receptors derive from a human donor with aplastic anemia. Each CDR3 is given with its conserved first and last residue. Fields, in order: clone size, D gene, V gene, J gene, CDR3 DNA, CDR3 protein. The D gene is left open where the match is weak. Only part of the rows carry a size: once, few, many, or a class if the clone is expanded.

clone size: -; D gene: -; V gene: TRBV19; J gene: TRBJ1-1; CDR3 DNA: TGTGCCAGTACCAGGAGGGACACTGAAGCTTTCTTT; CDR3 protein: CASTRRDTEAFF
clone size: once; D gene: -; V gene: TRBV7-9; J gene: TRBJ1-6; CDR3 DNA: TGTGCCAGCAGCCCACCGGGCACACCCCTCCACTTT; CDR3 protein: CASSPPGTPLHF
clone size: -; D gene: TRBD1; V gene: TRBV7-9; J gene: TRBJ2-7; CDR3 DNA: TGTGCCAGCACCTTGACAGGGGTAAACTACGCGCAGTACTTC; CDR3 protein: CASTLTGVNYAQYF
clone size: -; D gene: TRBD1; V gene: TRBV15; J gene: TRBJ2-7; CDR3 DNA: TGTGCCACCAGCAGGCCGGGACAGAGGATCCACGAGCAGTACTTC; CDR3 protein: CATSRPGQRIHEQYF
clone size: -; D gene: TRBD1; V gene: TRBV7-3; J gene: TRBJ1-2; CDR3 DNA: TGTGCCAGCAGCTGGGGGGACAGCTATGGCTACACCTTC; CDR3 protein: CASSWGDSYGYTF
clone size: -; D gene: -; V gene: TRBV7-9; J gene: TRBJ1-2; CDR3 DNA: TGTGCCAGCAGCTTGGGTTATGGATCCACCTTC; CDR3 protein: CASSLGYGSTF
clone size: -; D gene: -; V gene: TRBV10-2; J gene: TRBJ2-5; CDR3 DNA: TGCGCCAGCAGTGAGTCTGGCCCCGGGTCCCACATACGAAGTGGAACCCAGTACTTC; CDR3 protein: CASSESGPGSHIRSGTQYF
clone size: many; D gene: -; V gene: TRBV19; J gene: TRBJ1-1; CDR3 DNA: TGTGCCAGTACCTGGACAGTAGTCAACACTGAAGCTTTCTTT; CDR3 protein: CASTWTVVNTEAFF
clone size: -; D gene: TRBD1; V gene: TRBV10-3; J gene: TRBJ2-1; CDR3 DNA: TGTGCCATCACAGGGACAGGGCCATACAATGAGCAGTTCTTC; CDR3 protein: CAITGTGPYNEQFF
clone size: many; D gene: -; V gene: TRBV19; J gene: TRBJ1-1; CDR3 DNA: TGTGCCAGTAGATGGGGCACTGAAGCTTTCTTT; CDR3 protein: CASRWGTEAFF
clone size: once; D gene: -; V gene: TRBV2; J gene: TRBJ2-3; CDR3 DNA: TGTGCCAGCAGTGTGGGAGGGGGCCGAGGTGATACGCAGTATTTT; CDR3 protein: CASSVGGGRGDTQYF
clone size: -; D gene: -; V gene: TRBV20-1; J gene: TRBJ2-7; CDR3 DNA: TGCAGTGCTCCAGGGGTATCCTACGAGCAGTACTTC; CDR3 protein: CSAPGVSYEQYF
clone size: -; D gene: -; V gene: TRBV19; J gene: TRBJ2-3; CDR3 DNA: TGTGCCAGTAGCTTAAGTGGCTCTGGTACGCAGTATTTT; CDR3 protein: CASSLSGSGTQYF
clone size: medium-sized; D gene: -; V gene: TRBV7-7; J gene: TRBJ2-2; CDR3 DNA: TGTGCTAGCAGTCAAAGGGACGGGGAGCTGTTTTTT; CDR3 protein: CASSQRDGELFF
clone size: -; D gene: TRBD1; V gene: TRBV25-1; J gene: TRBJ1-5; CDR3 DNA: TGTGCCAGCAGAGGACAGGGGGCCTCCAATCAGCCTCAGCATTTT; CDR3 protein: CASRGQGASNQPQHF
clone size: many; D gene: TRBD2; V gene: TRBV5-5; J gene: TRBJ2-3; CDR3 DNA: TGTGCCAGCAGCTTGGAGGCGGGGGACACAGATACGCAGTATTTT; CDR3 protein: CASSLEAGDTDTQYF
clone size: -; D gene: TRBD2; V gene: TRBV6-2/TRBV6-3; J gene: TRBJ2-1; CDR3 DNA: TGTGCCAGCAGTTTCCAGATTGCGGGGGGGCACAATGAGCAGTTCTTC; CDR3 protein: CASSFQIAGGHNEQFF
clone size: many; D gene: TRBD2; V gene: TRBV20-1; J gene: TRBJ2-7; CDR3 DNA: TGCAGTGCTAGGGGGCGGGGGGCCTACGAGCAGTACTTC; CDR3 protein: CSARGRGAYEQYF
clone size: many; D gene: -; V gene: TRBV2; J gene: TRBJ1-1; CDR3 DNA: TGTGCCAGCAGCGAGTGGACACGCACTGAAGCTTTCTTT; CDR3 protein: CASSEWTRTEAFF
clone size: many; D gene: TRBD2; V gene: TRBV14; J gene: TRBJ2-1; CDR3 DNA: TGTGCCAGCAGGCCGGAGGCGGGGGGCTATTATGAGCAGTTCTTC; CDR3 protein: CASRPEAGGYYEQFF
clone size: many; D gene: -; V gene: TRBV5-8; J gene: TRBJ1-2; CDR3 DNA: TGTGCCAGCAGCTGGAGGCAAACCTATGGCTACACCTTC; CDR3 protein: CASSWRQTYGYTF
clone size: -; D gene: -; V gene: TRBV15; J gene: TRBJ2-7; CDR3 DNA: TGTGCCACCAGCAGAGAAGAGGGTCCCTACGAGCAGTACTTC; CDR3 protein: CATSREEGPYEQYF
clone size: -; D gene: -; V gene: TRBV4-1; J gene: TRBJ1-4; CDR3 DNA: TGCGCCAGCAGCCAAGATCCCCAGGGTAATGAAAAACTGTTTTTT; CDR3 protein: CASSQDPQGNEKLFF
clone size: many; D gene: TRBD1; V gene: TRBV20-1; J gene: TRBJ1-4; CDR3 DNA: TGCAGTGCTAGTTTGGACAGGGAGGATGAGGGAAATGAAAAACTGTTTTTT; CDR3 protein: CSASLDREDEGNEKLFF
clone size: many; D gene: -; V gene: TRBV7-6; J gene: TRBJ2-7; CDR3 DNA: TGTGCCAGCAGCTTAAAGCTCGAAGGGGTTCGGGAGCAGTACTTC; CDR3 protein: CASSLKLEGVREQYF
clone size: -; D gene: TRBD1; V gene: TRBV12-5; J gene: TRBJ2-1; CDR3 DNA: TGTGCTAGTGGTTTGGTAATCGGACAGGGGATCAATGAGCAGTTCTTC; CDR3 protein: CASGLVIGQGINEQFF
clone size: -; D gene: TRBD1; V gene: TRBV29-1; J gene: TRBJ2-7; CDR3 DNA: TGCAGCGTTGAAAGGGGGACAGGGTCCTACGAGCAGTACTTC; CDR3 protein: CSVERGTGSYEQYF
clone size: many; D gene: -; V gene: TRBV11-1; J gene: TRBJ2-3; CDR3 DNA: TGTGCCAGCAGCTCGGGCGGGGCCAAGCCGTACACAGATACGCAGTATTTT; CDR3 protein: CASSSGGAKPYTDTQYF
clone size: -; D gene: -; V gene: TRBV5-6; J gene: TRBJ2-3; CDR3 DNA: TGTGCCAGCAGCTCACGCCCAACGGATACGCAGTATTTT; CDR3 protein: CASSSRPTDTQYF
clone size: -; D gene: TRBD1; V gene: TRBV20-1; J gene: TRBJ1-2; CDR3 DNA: TGCAGTGCTAGGGGGACAGGGGACAGGGTTTATGGCTACACCTTC; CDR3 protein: CSARGTGDRVYGYTF
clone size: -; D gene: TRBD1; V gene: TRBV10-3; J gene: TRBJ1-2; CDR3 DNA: TGTGCCATCAGCAGGACCGGGACAGGGAGAGACTATGGCTACACCTTC; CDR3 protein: CAISRTGTGRDYGYTF
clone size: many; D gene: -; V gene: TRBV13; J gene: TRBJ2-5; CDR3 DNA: TGTGCCAGCAGCTCGGACGGTGAAGGGGAGACCCAGTACTTC; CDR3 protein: CASSSDGEGETQYF
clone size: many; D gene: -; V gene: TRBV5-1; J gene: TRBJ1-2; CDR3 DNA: TGCGCCAGCAGCGGCGGAGGGGGTGGCTACACCTTC; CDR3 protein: CASSGGGGGYTF
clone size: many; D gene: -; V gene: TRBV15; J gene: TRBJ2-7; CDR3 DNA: TGTGCCACCAGCAACCACCGCGCCGCCATATACGAGCAGTACTTC; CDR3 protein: CATSNHRAAIYEQYF
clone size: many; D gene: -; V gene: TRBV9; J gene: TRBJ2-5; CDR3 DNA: TGTGCCAGCAGCGTAGATATCAGCATCGAGACCCAGTACTTC; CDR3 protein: CASSVDISIETQYF
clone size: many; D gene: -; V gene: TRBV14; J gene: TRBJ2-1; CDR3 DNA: TGTGCCAGCAGCTTGGACTACCGGCAGTTCTTC; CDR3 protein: CASSLDYRQFF
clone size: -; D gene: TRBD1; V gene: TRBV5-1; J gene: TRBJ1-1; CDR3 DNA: TGCGCCAGCAGCCGGGGACAGGGGAACACTGAAGCTTTCTTT; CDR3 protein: CASSRGQGNTEAFF
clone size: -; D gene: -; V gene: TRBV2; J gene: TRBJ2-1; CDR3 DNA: TGTGCCAGCAGTGCGGGGGTACACAATGAGCAGTTCTTC; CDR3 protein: CASSAGVHNEQFF
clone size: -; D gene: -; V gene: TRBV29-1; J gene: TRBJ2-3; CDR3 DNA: TGCAGCGTTGTATGGGACAGCACAGATACGCAGTATTTT; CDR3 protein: CSVVWDSTDTQYF
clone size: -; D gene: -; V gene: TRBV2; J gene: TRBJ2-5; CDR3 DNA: TGTGCCAGCACCGGGGGGCGAGGGGCCCAGTACTTC; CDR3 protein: CASTGGRGAQYF
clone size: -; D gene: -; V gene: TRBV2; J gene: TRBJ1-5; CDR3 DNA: TGTGCCAGCAGTGCGGGGAAAGGCAATCAGCCCCAGCATTTT; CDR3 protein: CASSAGKGNQPQHF
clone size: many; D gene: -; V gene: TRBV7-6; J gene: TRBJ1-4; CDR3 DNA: TGTGCCAGCAGCTTAAGTCCGGGCAGGGCAGGAGAAAAACTGTTTTTT; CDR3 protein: CASSLSPGRAGEKLFF
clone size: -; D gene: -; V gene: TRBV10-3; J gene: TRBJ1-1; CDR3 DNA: TGTGCCATCAGTGAGTCGGCAGTATCGAACACTGAAGCTTTCTTT; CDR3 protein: CAISESAVSNTEAFF
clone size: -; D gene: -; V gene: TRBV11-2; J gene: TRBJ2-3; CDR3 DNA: TGTGCCAGTTCTGCTCGTGGGAGAAATACGCAGTATTTT; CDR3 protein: CASSARGRNTQYF
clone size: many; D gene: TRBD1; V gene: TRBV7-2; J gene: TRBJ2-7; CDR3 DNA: TGTGCCAGCAGCTTAGGGACAGGGGCCTACGAGCAGTACTTC; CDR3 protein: CASSLGTGAYEQYF
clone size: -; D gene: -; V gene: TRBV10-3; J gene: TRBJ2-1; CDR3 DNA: TGTGCCATCAGTGAGTCGATAAATGAGCAGTTCTTC; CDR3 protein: CAISESINEQFF
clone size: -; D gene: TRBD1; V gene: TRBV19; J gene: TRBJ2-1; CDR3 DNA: TGTGCCAGTAGTATGGGGACAGGGTCGTATGAGCAGTTCTTC; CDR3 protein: CASSMGTGSYEQFF
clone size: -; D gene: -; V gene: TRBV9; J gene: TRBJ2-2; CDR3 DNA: TGTGCCAGCAGCGTAGTTCCGGATTCGGGGACCGGGGAGCTGTTTTTT; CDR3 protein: CASSVVPDSGTGELFF